This TCR beta chain was documented in a study of blood T cell repertoires in COVID-19. Turning to the study itself: PBMCs, B-cell-depleted T cells, or T cells were the source of the cDNA or gDNA that made up the material.

Per the germline V gene, CDR1 is SGHRS and CDR2 is YFSETQ. The CDR3 spans 15 residues. V lost 2 bases, J lost 6 bases, and 12 bases lay in between. Profiled with immunoSEQ multiplex PCR; TCRdb holds only in-frame clones, not every one. The sample has 100,000 or so clones; around nine tenths are singletons. This clone came up a few times. The TCR was taken from a woman aged 50 to 60 in a cohort sampled during active COVID-19. V gene TRBV5-1 combines with J gene TRBJ1-6; D is perhaps TRBD1 (6 bases). Sequencing input: peripheral blood. The CDR3 region is CASSLQGAPNSPLHF. In nucleotides, the CDR3 is TGCGCCAGCAGCTTACAGGGTGCGCCTAATTCACCCCTCCACTTT.